These 30 T cell receptor beta chains originate from one sample sequenced in a study of CD8 T cells in Susac syndrome. A quantity of roughly 0.5 to 1 ug RNA underwent reverse transcription using random hexamers. Using its own MiXCR run on the immunoSEQ multiplex PCR reads, TCRdb lists one record per CDR3 protein. The sample records tens of thousands of distinct CDR3 sequences, approximately 96% being singletons. Sequencing was done on a sample of CD8+ T cells from PBMCs. The receptors originated from a human donor with Susac syndrome.

The rearrangement uses TRBV20-1 and TRBJ1-5; 8 bases map to TRBD1. The CDR3 contains 18 residues. The trim removed 1 base at V and 6 bases at J, leaving 17 bases unmatched. From germline, CDR1 is DFQATT and CDR2 SNEGSKA (reference sequence). The CDR3 DNA sequence: TGCAGTGCTAGAGTGTCCAGGGGGCCCGAATCCGCCGGTCAGCCCCAGCATTTT. Protein sequence: CSARVSRGPESAGQPQHF.

The chain combines TRBV6-2 or TRBV6-3 with TRBJ1-5; a possible D gene is TRBD1 (5 bases). The CDR3 consists of 13 residues. The V end lost 4 bases, the J end lost 4 bases, and 8 bases lay between the germline ends. CDR1 and CDR2 (germline): MNHEY, SVGEGT. The CDR3 sequence is CASSLGQNQPQHF. The CDR3 bases are TGTGCCAGCAGTTTGGGGCAGAATCAGCCCCAGCATTTT.

This clonotype was seen more than once but under ten times. The chain uses TRBV4-3 and TRBJ1-1; the D gene is possibly TRBD1 (5 bases). The V and J ends lost 0 bases and 1 base respectively, with 9 bases between them. CDR3 length: 15 residues. The germline V gene has CDR1 LGHNA and CDR2 YSLEER. This CDR3 reads CASSQDSGGNTEAFF. For the CDR3, the DNA is TGCGCCAGCAGCCAAGATTCGGGGGGGAACACTGAAGCTTTCTTT.

This CDR3 is CATSPGALSSGELFF. The CDR3 DNA reads as TGTGCCACCAGCCCGGGGGCGCTTTCTTCCGGGGAGCTGTTTTTT. The V and J genes are TRBV15 and TRBJ2-2, with D tentatively TRBD1 or TRBD2 (6 bases each). Germline lookup yields CDR1 LNHNV and CDR2 YYDKDF (reference sequence). CDR3 length equals 15 residues. V lost 5 bases and J lost 6, with 16 bases in between.

The chain combines TRBV9 with TRBJ1-2; weak D call: TRBD1 (5 bases). The V gene lost 2 bases and the J gene lost 4 bases, with 9 bases spanning the gap. The CDR3 is 13 amino acids. Germline V gives CDR1 SGDLS, CDR2 YYNGEE. CDR3 nucleotides: TGTGCCAGCAGCGTCGGACACTCCTATGGCTACACCTTC. This gives the protein CASSVGHSYGYTF.

In this sample, this clonotype turned up once. The chain recombines TRBV6-2 or TRBV6-3 with TRBJ2-7; 10 nucleotides line up with TRBD1. CDR1 MNHEY and CDR2 SVGEGT come from the germline V gene. V dropped 6 bases and J dropped 5; count of bases not matched to a gene: 10. This CDR3 comprises 15 residues. CDR3 region: CASSLVWDRGDEQYF. Written as DNA, the CDR3 is TGTGCCAGCAGCCTGGTGTGGGACAGGGGTGACGAGCAGTACTTC.

This chain connects TRBV16 to TRBJ1-6, with D possibly matching TRBD1 (5 bases). Germline CDR1 KGHSY, CDR2 FQNENV. The V and J ends lost 2 bases and 4 bases respectively, with 12 bases between them. This CDR3 contains 16 residues. CDR3 protein: CASSQEKRQYNSPLHF. CDR3 coding DNA: TGTGCCAGCAGCCAAGAAAAGAGACAGTATAATTCACCCCTCCACTTT. The complete variable domain, with remaining parts taken from reference TRBV16 and TRBJ1-6, reads GEEVAQTPKHLVRGEGQKAKLYCAPIKGHSYVFWYQQVLKNEFKFLISFQNENVFDETGMPKERFSAKCLPNSPCSLEIQATKLEDSAVYFCASSQEKRQYNSPLHFGNGTRLTVT.

V and J are TRBV6-1 and TRBJ2-3; 10 positions agree with TRBD2. V was pared by 6 bases and J by 2 bases, with 11 bases of the junction left unmatched. The CDR3 loop spans 17 amino acids. Germline V gene sequence: CDR1 MNHNS, CDR2 SASEGT. CDR3 region: CASRTKRGGQSTDTQYF. The DNA of the CDR3 is TGTGCCAGCAGAACTAAGCGGGGGGGACAATCCACAGATACGCAGTATTTT.

The chain recombines TRBV3-1 with TRBJ2-7; TRBD1 matches 9 bases. The J segment lost 3 bases and the V segment lost 6 bases, leaving 9 bases of the junction unmatched. CDR1 LGHDT and CDR2 YNNKEL come from the germline V gene (reference sequence). This CDR3 is 15 amino acids long. This chain's CDR3 is CASRLFTGGFYEQYF. DNA of the CDR3: TGTGCCAGCAGACTTTTCACAGGGGGCTTCTACGAGCAGTACTTC.

This clonotype was observed once. The rearrangement joins TRBV12-3 or TRBV12-4 to TRBJ2-3, with 10 bases lining up with TRBD1. After removal of 6 bases from V and 5 bases from J, the junction contained 5 bases not matched to a gene. This CDR3 region has 14 residues. The CDR3 sequence: CASSRQGAGDTQYF. The CDR3 DNA reads as TGTGCCAGCAGCAGACAGGGGGCGGGAGATACGCAGTATTTT.

The chain employs TRBV29-1 and TRBJ1-2, with D possibly matching TRBD1 (5 bases). Trimming shortened V by 5 bases and J by 7 bases, and 17 bases separated the two germline ends. The CDR3 is 13 residues long. Per germline, CDR1 SQVTM and CDR2 ANQGSEA. Written as DNA, the CDR3 is TGCAGCGTTTTCCATCAGGGCCGACGTGGCTACACCTTC. Translating gives CSVFHQGRRGYTF.

V gene TRBV14 combines with J gene TRBJ1-2, with a weak D call TRBD1 (5 bases). The germline CDR1 and CDR2 sequences are SGHDN and FVKESK. The CDR3 totals 14 residues. Trimming cost V 1 base and J 8 bases, with 14 bases left between them. The CDR3 is CASSQAPGIKGYTF. Here the CDR3 DNA reads TGTGCCAGCAGCCAAGCCCCAGGGATTAAGGGCTACACCTTC.

The gene calls are TRBV20-1 and TRBJ2-1; TRBD1 matches at 9 bases. With 1 base clipped from V and 1 base from J, the junction kept 2 bases outside the gene matches. The CDR3 contains 15 residues. Germline V CDR1 and CDR2: DFQATT, SNEGSKA (reference sequence). CDR3 loop: CSARATGGSYNEQFF. In DNA, the CDR3 is TGCAGTGCTAGAGCGACAGGGGGATCCTACAATGAGCAGTTCTTC.

The gene calls are TRBV20-1 and TRBJ2-7; 9 nucleotides align to TRBD1. Germline values: CDR1 DFQATT, CDR2 SNEGSKA (reference sequence). V shed 5 bases and J 4 bases; nucleotides not matched to a gene: 15. The length of the CDR3 is 16 residues. The CDR3 nucleotides are TGCAGTGCTGACTCACTCCCGGGACAGGGATCGTACGAGCAGTACTTC. It translates to CSADSLPGQGSYEQYF.

The CDR3: CSVEKGFLGETQYF. The CDR3 DNA sequence: TGCAGCGTTGAAAAGGGATTCCTTGGAGAGACCCAGTACTTC. This rearrangement joins TRBV29-1 to TRBJ2-5; D call uncertain. Trimming pared 2 bases from V and 4 bases from J, leaving 14 bases between. The germline V gene has CDR1 SQVTM and CDR2 ANQGSEA. The CDR3 runs 14 residues.

This sequence joins TRBV19 and TRBJ1-2; 10 bases line up with TRBD1. Germline CDR1 reads LNHDA; CDR2 reads SQIVND (reference sequence). Losses at the gene ends were 1 base for V and 5 bases for J; bases not matched to a gene: 1. The CDR3 totals 14 residues. The CDR3 nucleotides read TGTGCCAGTAGTATAGGGGACAGGGGATATGGCTACACCTTC. It codes for CASSIGDRGYGYTF.

V gene TRBV7-9 combines with J gene TRBJ1-4, with D unclear. There are 13 residues in the CDR3. V was trimmed by 3 bases and J by 8 bases, leaving 10 bases between them. The V gene's germline CDR1 is SEHNR and CDR2 FQNEAQ (reference sequence). This CDR3 reads CASSFSNQEKLFF. DNA of the CDR3: TGTGCCAGCAGCTTTTCGAATCAGGAAAAACTGTTTTTT. Full variable domain (remainder filled in from reference TRBV7-9 and TRBJ1-4): DTGVSQNPRHKITKRGQNVTFRCDPISEHNRLYWYRQTLGQGPEFLTYFQNEAQLEKSRLLSDRFSAERPKGSFSTLEIQRTEQGDSAMYLCASSFSNQEKLFFGSGTQLSVL.

The gene calls are TRBV4-3 and TRBJ2-7, with 8 bases matching TRBD2. CDR1 and CDR2 from the germline V gene are LGHNA and YSLEER. The CDR3 has 18 residues. The V gene end was trimmed by 0 bases and the J gene end by 4 bases; junction bases not matched to a gene: 14. In nucleotides, the CDR3 is TGCGCCAGCAGCCAAGAGTCCGCCCCGGGACTAGTAGGGTACGAGCAGTACTTC. This translates into CASSQESAPGLVGYEQYF.

The table lists this clonotype with a count of one. The chain couples TRBV20-1 to TRBJ1-2; no definite D call. Per germline, CDR1 DFQATT and CDR2 SNEGSKA (reference sequence). The CDR3 is 14 residues long. The V end was cut by 3 bases, the J end by 2 bases, with 13 bases between. CDR3 protein: CSARGRRANYGYTF. Here the CDR3 DNA reads TGCAGTGCTAGGGGGAGGAGGGCGAACTATGGCTACACCTTC.

The chain is built from TRBV4-3 and TRBJ2-2, with D unresolved. Germline V gives CDR1 LGHNA, CDR2 YSLEER. The CDR3 is 14 residues long. Trimming stripped 0 bases from V and 4 bases from J, with 6 bases between. This chain's CDR3 is CASSQDRVTGELFF. As DNA, the CDR3 is TGCGCCAGCAGCCAAGATCGGGTCACCGGGGAGCTGTTTTTT.

The chain is built from TRBV5-1 and TRBJ1-1, with 7 bases that match TRBD1. J gave up 8 bases and V 4 bases, and 11 bases lay outside the gene matches. The CDR3 extends over 14 amino acids. Germline CDR1 SGHRS, CDR2 YFSETQ. The CDR3 DNA is TGCGCCAGCAGCCTCGGACAGGAGGGCGGAGAAGCTTTCTTT. Its protein product is CASSLGQEGGEAFF.

This chain uses TRBV27 with TRBJ1-2; possible D gene TRBD1, 6 bases. This CDR3 has 15 amino acids. The germline gives CDR1 MNHEY, CDR2 SMNVEV (reference sequence). Trimming left V 8 bases short and J 0 bases short, with 16 bases between. The CDR3 DNA sequence: TGTGCCAGCTCTAGGGACACGAGTACTAACTATGGCTACACCTTC. It yields the protein CASSRDTSTNYGYTF.

This rearrangement joins TRBV7-2 to TRBJ2-3, with 9 bases that match TRBD1. V lost 5 bases and J lost 4; bases outside the gene matches: 4. From germline, CDR1 is SGHTA and CDR2 FQGNSA. This CDR3 comprises 14 residues. Here the CDR3 reads CASSRDRAADTQYF. The CDR3 bases are TGTGCCAGCAGCCGGGACAGGGCAGCAGATACGCAGTATTTT.

V gene TRBV30 combines with J gene TRBJ1-3; D is uncertain. Trimming removed 3 bases from V and 3 bases from J, with 6 bases in between. The germline V gene encodes CDR1 GTSNPN and CDR2 SVGIG (reference sequence). There are 12 residues in the CDR3. In DNA form, the CDR3 reads TGTGCCTGGAGATCGGATGGAAACACCATATATTTT. This sequence encodes CAWRSDGNTIYF.

V and J are TRBV20-1 and TRBJ2-7; D is uncertain. CDR3 size: 12 residues. Trimming left V 3 bases short and J 0 bases short, with 6 bases between. Germline values: CDR1 DFQATT, CDR2 SNEGSKA (reference sequence). The CDR3 region is CSASINSYEQYF. The CDR3 nucleotides read TGCAGTGCTAGCATTAACTCCTACGAGCAGTACTTC.

The rearrangement joins TRBV30 to TRBJ2-3; perhaps D is TRBD1 or TRBD2 (5 bases each). This CDR3 is 14 amino acids long. Germline V gene sequence: CDR1 GTSNPN, CDR2 SVGIG (reference sequence). With 4 bases removed from V and 4 bases from J, the gap between germline ends came to 15 bases. CDR3 coding DNA: TGTGCCTGGATTACGGGGCGAGGACCAGATACGCAGTATTTT. It yields the protein CAWITGRGPDTQYF.

This clonotype appeared once. This sequence joins TRBV9 and TRBJ2-7, with D maybe TRBD1 (6 bases). This CDR3 contains 15 residues. The V gene lost 2 bases and the J gene lost 9 bases, with 21 bases spanning the gap. Germline V lookup: CDR1 SGDLS, CDR2 YYNGEE. The CDR3 bases are TGTGCCAGCAGCGTGCTTTCGACAGGTGCCAGGTGGCAGTACTTC. Protein sequence: CASSVLSTGARWQYF. The full variable domain, completed using reference TRBV9 and TRBJ2-7, is DSGVTQTPKHLITATGQRVTLRCSPRSGDLSVYWYQQSLDQGLQFLIQYYNGEERAKGNILERFSAQQFPDLHSELNLSSLELGDSALYFCASSVLSTGARWQYFGPGTRLTVT.

The chain uses TRBV12-3 or TRBV12-4 and TRBJ1-1; D is ambiguous. The V end was cut by 6 bases, the J end by 6 bases, with 14 bases between. The CDR3 runs to 13 residues. The CDR3, as DNA: TGTGCCAGCAGACTCTTAGGTGGTTCTGAAGCTTTCTTT. This translates into CASRLLGGSEAFF.

V and J are TRBV7-2 and TRBJ1-3; D is perhaps TRBD1 (5 bases). Trimming stripped 8 bases from V and 1 base from J, with 9 bases between. The CDR3 extends over 13 amino acids. Germline values: CDR1 SGHTA, CDR2 FQGNSA. CDR3 nucleotides: TGTGCCAGCGGCGGGGGGTCTGGAAACACCATATATTTT. This codes for CASGGGSGNTIYF.

This chain links TRBV27 with TRBJ2-3, with a weak D call TRBD2 (5 bases). The germline V gene encodes CDR1 MNHEY and CDR2 SMNVEV (reference sequence). V was trimmed by 2 bases and J by 4 bases, leaving 10 bases between them. There are 14 residues in the CDR3. The DNA for the CDR3 is TGTGCCAGCAGTTTACGGAGGCCCGCAGATACGCAGTATTTT. It specifies CASSLRRPADTQYF.